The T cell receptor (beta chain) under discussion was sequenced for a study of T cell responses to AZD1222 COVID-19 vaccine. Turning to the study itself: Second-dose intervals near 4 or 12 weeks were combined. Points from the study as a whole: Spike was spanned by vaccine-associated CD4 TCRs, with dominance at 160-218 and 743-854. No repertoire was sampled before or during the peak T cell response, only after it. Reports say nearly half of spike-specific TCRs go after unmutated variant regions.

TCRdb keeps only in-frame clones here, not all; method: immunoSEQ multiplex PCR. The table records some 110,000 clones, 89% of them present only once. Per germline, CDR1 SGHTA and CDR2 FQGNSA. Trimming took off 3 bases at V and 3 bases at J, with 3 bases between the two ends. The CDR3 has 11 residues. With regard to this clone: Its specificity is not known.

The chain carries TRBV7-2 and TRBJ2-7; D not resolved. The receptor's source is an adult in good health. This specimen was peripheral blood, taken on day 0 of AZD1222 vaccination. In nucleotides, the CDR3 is TGTGCCAGCAGCTTTGACTACGAGCAGTACTTC. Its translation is CASSFDYEQYF.